These 16 T cell receptor beta chains originate from one sample sequenced in a study of CD8+CD57+ T cells in acquired aplastic anemia. Genomic DNA templated the TCR beta VDJ and CDR3 profiling. TCRdb passed the reads through MiXCR, listing each CDR3 protein once. In the table there are 150,000 to 200,000 distinct CDR3 sequences, just under 65% of which are singletons. Sequencing was done on a sample of sorted CD4+, CD8+, or CD8+CD57+ T cells (not recorded which) from PBMCs. The source of these receptors is a human donor in good health.

The chain uses TRBV9 and TRBJ1-1; D may be TRBD1 (5 bases). CDR1 is SGDLS, CDR2 YYNGEE, per germline. CDR3 length: 11 residues. Trimming stripped 5 bases from V and 12 bases from J, with 14 bases between. The CDR3 reads CASSPTGVTFF. The DNA for the CDR3 is TGTGCCAGCAGTCCTACGGGGGTGACTTTCTTT.

The gene calls are TRBV11-3 and TRBJ2-1; D is possibly TRBD1 or TRBD2 (5 bases each). Trimming stripped 5 bases from V and 6 bases from J, with 11 bases between. This CDR3 has 13 residues. The V gene's germline CDR1 is SGHNT and CDR2 YENEEA. In nucleotides, the CDR3 is TGTGCCAGCAGCGCCCGGGACCCCAATGAGCAGTTCTTC. Its translation is CASSARDPNEQFF.

The chain carries TRBV20-1 and TRBJ1-1; D ambiguous. V lost 3 bases, J lost 3 bases, and 11 bases lay in between. There are 13 residues in the CDR3. Per the germline V gene, CDR1 is DFQATT and CDR2 is SNEGSKA (reference sequence). The CDR3 protein is CSARGGLDTEAFF. The CDR3 region has the DNA TGCAGTGCTAGGGGTGGGTTGGACACTGAAGCTTTCTTT.

V gene TRBV2 combines with J gene TRBJ1-6; D not resolved. This CDR3 is built from 13 residues. Between the trimmed V and J ends, which lost 5 bases and 10 bases, there was a span of 12 bases. Germline V CDR1 and CDR2: SNHLY, FYNNEI. CDR3 loop: CASSSGRESPLHF. In DNA form, the CDR3 reads TGTGCCAGCAGTTCAGGCAGAGAGTCACCCCTCCACTTT.

V gene TRBV10-3 combines with J gene TRBJ1-1, with 9 positions matching TRBD1. Trimming took 6 bases from V and 5 from J; bases not matched to a gene: 4. The germline gives CDR1 ENHRY, CDR2 SYGVKD. The CDR3 runs to 13 residues. CDR3 loop: CAIREDRGTEAFF. The CDR3 nucleotides read TGTGCCATCAGGGAGGACAGGGGAACTGAAGCTTTCTTT.

The chain uses TRBV2 and TRBJ1-2; tentative D call: TRBD1 (6 bases). Germline CDR1 and CDR2: SNHLY and FYNNEI. CDR3 size: 17 residues. V shed 2 bases and J shed 6 bases, with 22 bases lying between them. The CDR3 DNA follows: TGTGCCAGCAGTGAATGGGGGGAGACGGAGGGGGAGGATGGCTACACCTTC. Its protein is CASSEWGETEGEDGYTF.

The J gene is TRBJ2-7, the V gene TRBV20-1, with D uncertain. The germline gives CDR1 DFQATT, CDR2 SNEGSKA (reference sequence). V was shortened by 3 bases and J by 3 bases, with 9 bases between the two germline ends. The CDR3 totals 12 residues. In DNA form, the CDR3 reads TGCAGTGCTAGTGCTGGGTACTACGAGCAGTACTTC. This codes for CSASAGYYEQYF.

The chain combines TRBV19 with TRBJ2-2, with D maybe TRBD1 (6 bases). Trimming cost V 3 bases and J 1 base, with 12 bases left between them. Per the germline V gene, CDR1 is LNHDA and CDR2 is SQIVND (reference sequence). The CDR3 runs 16 residues. DNA of the CDR3: TGTGCCAGTAGTATTGGTTCGACAGGGAACACCGGGGAGCTGTTTTTT. The encoded protein is CASSIGSTGNTGELFF.

This chain joins TRBV19 and TRBJ1-1; unclear D gene. CDR3 size: 14 residues. Trimming cost V 1 base and J 7 bases, with 13 bases left between them. CDR1 is LNHDA, CDR2 SQIVND, per germline (reference sequence). CDR3 DNA sequence: TGTGCCAGTAGTATAGCGGGAGACATTAGTGAAGCTTTCTTT. It codes for CASSIAGDISEAFF. Combining the CDR3 with reference TRBV19 and TRBJ1-1 gives the whole variable domain DGGITQSPKYLFRKEGQNVTLSCEQNLNHDAMYWYRQDPGQGLRLIYYSQIVNDFQKGDIAEGYSVSREKKESFPLTVTSAQKNPTAFYLCASSIAGDISEAFFGQGTRLTVV.

The chain employs TRBV10-3 and TRBJ2-3; D gene unclear. V was trimmed by 4 bases and J by 6 bases, leaving 20 bases between them. The germline CDR1 and CDR2 sequences are ENHRY and SYGVKD. CDR3 length: 16 residues. CDR3 in amino acids: CAISAVIGATRDTQYF. As DNA, the CDR3 is TGTGCCATCAGTGCGGTGATCGGCGCTACGAGGGATACGCAGTATTTT.

The chain has TRBV20-1 and TRBJ1-1; no clear D gene. CDR1 is DFQATT, CDR2 SNEGSKA, per germline (reference sequence). The CDR3 covers 11 residues. V was clipped by 6 bases and J by 11 bases, with 16 bases between them. The CDR3 DNA follows: TGCAGTGCCAACGGGTGGCAGCGGGCTTTCTTT. Protein sequence: CSANGWQRAFF.

This clonotype was recorded many times. The chain has TRBV4-1 and TRBJ2-1; 9 bases are a match to TRBD1. The J segment lost 4 bases and the V segment lost 4 bases, leaving 8 bases of the junction unmatched. Germline V gene sequence: CDR1 MGHRA, CDR2 YSYEKL. There are 16 residues in the CDR3. CDR3 sequence (DNA): TGCGCCAGCAGCCGTTCACAGGGGGCCACATACAATGAGCAGTTCTTC. This sequence encodes CASSRSQGATYNEQFF.

J is TRBJ2-6 and V is TRBV20-1, with a tentative D call TRBD2 (6 bases). Germline CDR1 DFQATT, CDR2 SNEGSKA (reference sequence). The CDR3 has 16 residues. V lost 7 bases and J lost 1, with 17 bases in between. This chain's CDR3 is CSGGGTSISGANVLTF. CDR3 DNA: TGCAGTGGGGGTGGGACTTCAATTTCTGGGGCCAACGTCCTGACTTTC.

This clonotype was detected a few times. V and J are TRBV30 and TRBJ2-7; the D gene is possibly TRBD1 (6 bases). With 3 bases removed from V and 1 base from J, the gap between germline ends came to 13 bases. The CDR3 totals 14 residues. The germline V gene encodes CDR1 GTSNPN and CDR2 SVGIG (reference sequence). The CDR3: CAWSVGDNSYEQYF. The CDR3 coding sequence is TGTGCCTGGAGCGTTGGGGACAATTCCTACGAGCAGTACTTC.

CDR3 nucleotide sequence: TGTGCCAGCGGAAGACAGGGATACGAGCAGTACTTC. Protein product: CASGRQGYEQYF. The gene calls are TRBV25-1 and TRBJ2-7, with TRBD1 matching 7 bases. The germline V gene has CDR1 MGHDK and CDR2 SYGVNS. V lost 8 bases to trimming and J lost 4 bases; unmatched junction nucleotides: 5. The CDR3 length is 12 residues.

At least ten counts were recorded for this clonotype. The CDR3 here is CASSRDTKTYEQYF. The CDR3, as DNA: TGTGCCAGCTCCCGGGACACAAAAACCTACGAGCAGTACTTC. J is TRBJ2-7 and V is TRBV11-1, with a weak D call TRBD1 (6 bases). The CDR3 spans 14 residues. The V and J ends lost 8 bases and 2 bases respectively, with 16 bases between them. CDR1 is SGHAT, CDR2 FQDESV, per germline (reference sequence).